This T cell receptor (beta chain) is from a study of CD8 T cells in ankylosing spondylitis. Overall study results and limits: It appeared that ankylosing spondylitis blood was characterized by a TCR beta motif of several highly homologous variants.

In this sample, this clonotype turned up a few times. Its antigen remains unidentified. The CDR3 length is 15 residues. The ends were cut back, 1 base at V and 0 bases at J, with 10 bases in the middle. Germline-derived CDR1 and CDR2 are DFQATT and SNEGSKA (reference sequence). TCRdb processed the 5' RACE reads anew with MiXCR; each CDR3 protein has one entry. There are around 770,000 distinct CDR3 sequences in the sample; roughly 19% occur only once, and around 19% lies in the top ten. Sequencing was carried out using blood, either unsorted or a sorted T cell fraction (not recorded which). The TCR comes from a male donor with ankylosing spondylitis. The chain combines TRBV20-1 with TRBJ2-1; D possibly corresponds to TRBD1 (5 bases). The CDR3 spells CSARVKGISYNEQFF. In nucleotides, the CDR3 is TGCAGTGCTAGAGTAAAGGGGATCTCCTACAATGAGCAGTTCTTC.